The clone carrying this T cell receptor beta chain was seen ten or more times. Antigen specificity is unknown. The data belong to a study of T cell repertoires in cytomegalovirus infection. Study-level information: Both CMV infection and a matching HLA type were indicated by public TCR beta signatures.

Notes on the study in general: Dominant in the ex vivo response were TCR beta clonotypes restricted by HLA-C and specific for CMV. The cumulative frequency of public TCR beta families distinguished individuals who carried CMV together with the relevant HLA.

One entry per CDR3 protein, called by TCRdb with MiXCR from the reads. The top ten hold over 12% of the sample, which has some 250,000 distinct CDR3 sequences, approximately 10% seen once. Germline V gene sequence: CDR1 SGHTA, CDR2 FQGNSA. Trimming removed 4 bases from V and 4 bases from J; junction bases left unmatched: 10. The CDR3 totals 17 residues. The chain recombines TRBV7-2 with TRBJ2-1, with TRBD2 matching 10 bases. The specimen was PBMCs. The clonotype comes from a human donor in good health (CMV status not recorded). Some clones in this sample may be carry-over from other donors' samples. The CDR3 is CASSSRPSGGLYNEQFF. CDR3 coding DNA: TGTGCCAGCAGCTCCCGTCCTAGCGGGGGCCTATACAATGAGCAGTTCTTC.